This passage covers 5 T cell receptor beta chains from one sample sequenced in a study of T cells in Graves' hyperthyroidism and ophthalmopathy. RNA transcripts were the template for amplifying TCR beta CDR3 regions. TCR CDR3 regions were first amplified by RT-PCR with HTBI primers. A single record per CDR3 protein comes from TCRdb applying MiXCR to the multiplex PCR reads. Among approximately 95,000 distinct CDR3 sequences, around 42% were seen once, and the ten largest hold roughly 10%. Material for sequencing was peripheral blood or thyroid tissue (not recorded which). These receptors were taken from a woman aged 25-40 years with Graves' hyperthyroidism.

This clonotype is categorized as medium-sized. The chain uses TRBV19 and TRBJ1-5; D unresolved. V was cut by 8 bases and J by 3 bases, with 8 bases left in between. Germline assignment: CDR1 LNHDA and CDR2 SQIVND (reference sequence). The CDR3 length is 12 residues. The CDR3 is CASQDDNQPQHF. The DNA for the CDR3 is TGTGCCAGTCAGGATGACAATCAGCCCCAGCATTTT.

This clonotype came up many times. The genes are TRBV16 and TRBJ1-1, with 8 bases identical to TRBD1. Per the germline V gene, CDR1 is KGHSY and CDR2 is FQNENV. With 4 bases clipped from V and 5 bases from J, the junction kept 6 bases outside the gene matches. The length of the CDR3 is 14 residues. CDR3 nucleotides: TGTGCCAGCAGCCTCTCAGGGGGCAGAACTGAAGCTTTCTTT. The encoded protein is CASSLSGGRTEAFF.

The chain uses TRBV18 and TRBJ1-4; D not resolved. The germline V and J ends were trimmed by 0 bases and 0 bases, with 5 bases remaining between them. Germline CDR1 is KGHSH and CDR2 is LQKENI. This CDR3 contains 15 residues. DNA for the CDR3: TGTGCCAGCTCACCACCGAGGGCAACTAATGAAAAACTGTTTTTT. Its translation: CASSPPRATNEKLFF.

This clonotype was picked up many times. This chain connects TRBV4-2 to TRBJ1-4, with D possibly matching TRBD1 (5 bases). CDR3 size: 13 residues. The germline V gene has CDR1 LGHNA and CDR2 YNFKEQ. V dropped 5 bases and J dropped 8 bases, with 12 bases sitting between them. In DNA form, the CDR3 reads TGTGCCAGCAGCACATTGACAGAAGAAAAACTGTTTTTT. Translating it yields CASSTLTEEKLFF.

V usage is TRBV15 and J usage is TRBJ2-2; D unresolved. Trimming shortened V by 9 bases and J by 7 bases, and 6 bases separated the two germline ends. This CDR3 is built from 10 residues. Germline V gives CDR1 LNHNV, CDR2 YYDKDF (reference sequence). CDR3 loop: CATTDGELFF. CDR3 coding DNA: TGTGCCACGACCGACGGGGAGCTGTTTTTT.